This T cell receptor (beta chain) came from a study of radiotherapy plus CTLA-4 blockade in lung cancer. Study information: Patients showed objective responses in 15% to 20% of cases, and disease control was achieved by approximately 33%.

Details on this clone: Antigen specificity is unknown.

Findings and caveats of the study: Radiotherapy plus ipilimumab was followed by expansion in blood of tumor-derived TCR clones. According to reports, early shifts in blood T cell clones, alongside interferon-beta, forecast response most accurately.

Germline CDR1 and CDR2: SGDLS and YYNGEE. This CDR3 has 15 residues. Trimming took off 0 bases at V and 4 bases at J, with 11 bases between the two ends. Measured with immunoSEQ multiplex PCR; TCRdb has only the in-frame clones, and not every one. The sample contains just under 60,000 clones, less than 75% of which appear only once. The J gene is TRBJ1-3, the V gene TRBV9; tentative D call: TRBD1 (5 bases). This material consisted of peripheral blood, taken from a patient treated with radiotherapy plus ipilimumab. The clonotype was recovered from a human donor with non-small cell lung cancer whose response to radiotherapy plus ipilimumab could not be evaluated. The CDR3 loop is CASSVEAGGGNTIYF. CDR3 nucleotides: TGTGCCAGCAGCGTAGAGGCGGGGGGAGGAAACACCATATATTTT.